This TCR beta chain appears in the sequencing data of a study of T cells in Graves' hyperthyroidism and ophthalmopathy. The CDR3 is 15 residues long. Germline CDR1 is LGHDT and CDR2 is YNNKEL (reference sequence). Trimming pared 3 bases from V and 3 bases from J, leaving 14 bases between. Together with thyroid ultrasound, orbital computed tomography, serum thyroxine and TRAb, clinical symptoms were used for diagnoses. Study-wide results and caveats: It was a median roughly six months before onset that the model predicted ophthalmopathy. In blood, most of the thyroid clonotypes expanded above 0.001 were also present.

TCR beta CDR3 regions were amplified from RNA transcripts. First-round RT-PCR targeting the TCR CDR3 was performed with the HTBI primer set. MiXCR, run by TCRdb on the multiplex PCR reads, gives a single entry per CDR3 protein. The profile shows 640,000 or so distinct CDR3 sequences, approximately 14% of them singletons. This clonotype was recorded many times. Its antigen is not known. The sequenced material came from blood. The source is a woman aged 18-30 years with Graves' ophthalmopathy. The chain is built from TRBV3-1 and TRBJ1-1; no clear D gene. The CDR3 sequence is CASSQFRTGDTEAFF. In DNA form, the CDR3 reads TGTGCCAGCAGCCAGTTTCGGACCGGAGACACTGAAGCTTTCTTT. Using reference TRBV3-1 and TRBJ1-1 for the parts outside the CDR3, the full variable domain is DTAVSQTPKYLVTQMGNDKSIKCEQNLGHDTMYWYKQDSKKFLKIMFSYNNKELIINETVPNRFSPKSPDKAHLNLHINSLELGDSAVYFCASSQFRTGDTEAFFGQGTRLTVV.